This TCR beta chain was sequenced for a study of blood T cell repertoires in COVID-19. Study-level background: Sites in the United States, Italy and Spain provided acute and convalescent COVID-19 samples. PBMCs, B-cell-depleted T cells, or T cells provided the cDNA or gDNA that made up the material.

Per the original data handling: Estimation of nucleated cell counts was performed using reference gene primer amplification. This table comes from immunoSEQ multiplex PCR, and its TCRdb copy is limited to in-frame clones, with some not included. V and J calls and clone size are copied from that table; D and trimming were computed from the DNA. In the table there are about 54,000 clones, around 86% of which are singletons. The germline V gene has CDR1 MNHEY and CDR2 SVGEGT. The CDR3 runs to 14 residues. V shed 4 bases, J shed 12 bases, and the junction held 7 bases outside the gene matches. The V call is TRBV6-2 or TRBV6-3, the J call TRBJ2-1, with TRBD2 identical over 12 bases. The source of this sequence is a man aged 45-65 years with active COVID-19. The sequencing sample was made of peripheral blood. The CDR3 sequence is CASSSPETSGRQFF. The CDR3, as DNA: TGTGCCAGCAGTTCCCCCGAGACTAGCGGGAGGCAGTTCTTC.